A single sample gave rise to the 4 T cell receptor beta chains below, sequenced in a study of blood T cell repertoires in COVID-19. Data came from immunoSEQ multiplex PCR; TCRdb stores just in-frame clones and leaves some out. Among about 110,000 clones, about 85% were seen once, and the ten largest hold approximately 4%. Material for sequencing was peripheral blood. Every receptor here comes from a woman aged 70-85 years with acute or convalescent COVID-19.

The CDR3, as DNA: TGTGCCAGCAGTTCGCCGGGACAGGGGAACTACGAGCAGTACTTC. Amino acid sequence: CASSSPGQGNYEQYF. V is TRBV6-5 and J is TRBJ2-7, with 10 positions matching TRBD1. CDR3 length: 15 residues. CDR1 is MNHEY and CDR2 is SVGAGI in the germline V gene. V dropped 4 bases and J dropped 3; count of bases not matched to a gene: 6.

The CDR3 loop is CASSSDLADTQYF. In nucleotides, the CDR3 is TGTGCCAGCAGCTCTGACTTGGCAGATACGCAGTATTTT. The rearrangement links TRBV7-2 to TRBJ2-3; unclear D gene. Germline assignment: CDR1 SGHTA and CDR2 FQGNSA. The CDR3 spans 13 residues. V was trimmed by 4 bases and J by 4 bases, leaving 9 bases between them.

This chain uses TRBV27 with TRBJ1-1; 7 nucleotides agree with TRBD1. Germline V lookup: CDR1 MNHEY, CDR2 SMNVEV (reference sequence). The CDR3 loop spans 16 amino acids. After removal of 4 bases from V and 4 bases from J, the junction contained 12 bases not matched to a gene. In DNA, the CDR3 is TGTGCCAGCAGTTCCCGGACAGGACGATTGGGCACTGAAGCTTTCTTT. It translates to CASSSRTGRLGTEAFF.

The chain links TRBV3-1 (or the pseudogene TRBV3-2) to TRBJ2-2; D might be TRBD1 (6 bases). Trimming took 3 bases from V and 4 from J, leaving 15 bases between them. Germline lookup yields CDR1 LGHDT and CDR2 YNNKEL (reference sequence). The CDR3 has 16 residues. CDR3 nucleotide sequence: TGTGCCAGCAGCCATAGGTCCCCAGGGGCCACCGGGGAGCTGTTTTTT. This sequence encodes CASSHRSPGATGELFF.